This TCR beta chain was recorded in a study of neoadjuvant nivolumab and ipilimumab in lung cancer. Across the whole study: The combination arm added day-1 ipilimumab 1 mg/kg to nivolumab 3 mg/kg on days 1, 15, 29. Study-wide results and limits: TCR richness and clonality were higher in tumors than adjacent uninvolved lung. Only two of four nivolumab-treated tumors gained richness and clonality by surgery. Blood richness before therapy tracked richness in tumors resected after neoadjuvant therapy.

Here immunoSEQ multiplex PCR was the method, and the copy in TCRdb shows in-frame clones only, minus some. This table holds about 26,000 clones, around four fifths found once. In germline, CDR1 is GTSNPN, CDR2 SVGIG (reference sequence). This CDR3 has 10 residues. Trimming shortened V by 5 bases and J by 10 bases, and 9 bases separated the two germline ends. A note on this clone: The antigen is unknown.

This sequence was found in an adult with non-small cell lung cancer. This sample comprised tumor tissue, obtained after neoadjuvant nivolumab, alone or with ipilimumab, at or shortly before surgery. This chain uses TRBV30 with TRBJ2-1, with D uncertain. CDR3 DNA sequence: TGTGCCTGGGCCGGATCGGAGCAGTTCTTC. This translates into CAWAGSEQFF.